These 27 T cell receptor beta chains were sequenced from one sample in a study of T cell responses to AZD1222 COVID-19 vaccine. Measured with immunoSEQ multiplex PCR; TCRdb has only the in-frame clones, and not every one. The table includes some 150,000 clones, 90% detected once. The starting material was peripheral blood, obtained on day 0 of AZD1222 vaccination. The receptors were gathered from an adult in good health.

This chain joins TRBV6-2 or TRBV6-3 and TRBJ1-5; D is uncertain. The CDR3 covers 13 residues. CDR1 is MNHEY and CDR2 is SVGEGT in the germline V gene. V dropped 2 bases and J dropped 7 bases, with 9 bases sitting between them. The CDR3 here is CASSYPTDQPQHF. The CDR3, as DNA: TGTGCCAGCAGTTACCCTACGGACCAGCCCCAGCATTTT.

The sample holds a few counts of this clone. This chain uses TRBV28 with TRBJ1-3; D is undetermined. V shed 9 bases and J shed 3 bases, with 9 bases lying between them. The CDR3 contains 12 residues. CDR1 and CDR2 (germline): MDHEN, SYDVKM. The CDR3 DNA reads as TGTGCCAGTGGACGGAATGGAAACACCATATATTTT. Amino acid sequence: CASGRNGNTIYF.

This chain uses TRBV28 with TRBJ1-1, with TRBD1 matching over 8 bases. This CDR3 spans 16 amino acids. The V gene's germline CDR1 is MDHEN and CDR2 SYDVKM. J was trimmed by 2 bases and V by 4 bases; bases with no gene match: 9. CDR3 residues: CASSSPTGAGNTEAFF. The DNA for the CDR3 is TGTGCCAGCAGTTCCCCGACAGGGGCTGGCAACACTGAAGCTTTCTTT. Using reference TRBV28 and TRBJ1-1 for the parts outside the CDR3, the full variable domain is DVKVTQSSRYLVKRTGEKVFLECVQDMDHENMFWYRQDPGLGLRLIYFSYDVKMKEKGDIPEGYSVSREKKERFSLILESASTNQTSMYLCASSSPTGAGNTEAFFGQGTRLTVV.

This clone has just a few counts. The rearrangement links TRBV18 to TRBJ1-3, with D possibly matching TRBD1 (5 bases). V was clipped by 5 bases and J by 4 bases, with 15 bases between them. The CDR3 extends over 15 amino acids. In germline, CDR1 is KGHSH, CDR2 LQKENI. CDR3 sequence reads: CASSSTQGGGNTIYF. In DNA, the CDR3 is TGTGCCAGCTCATCTACGCAGGGAGGAGGAAACACCATATATTTT. Based on the CDR3 plus reference TRBV18 and TRBJ1-3, the full variable domain is NAGVMQNPRHLVRRRGQEARLRCSPMKGHSHVYWYRQLPEEGLKFMVYLQKENIIDESGMPKERFSAEFPKEGPSILRIQQVVRGDSAAYFCASSSTQGGGNTIYFGEGSWLTVV.

The chain combines TRBV25-1 with TRBJ2-7; maybe TRBD1 (5 bases). The CDR3 sequence is 14 residues long. Germline CDR1 and CDR2: MGHDK and SYGVNS. With 1 base removed from V and 4 bases from J, the gap between germline ends came to 11 bases. The CDR3 is CASSESGRAYEQYF. CDR3 sequence (DNA): TGTGCCAGCAGTGAATCCGGCAGGGCGTACGAGCAGTACTTC.

The chain links TRBV2 to TRBJ2-1; 10 positions agree with TRBD2. This CDR3 has 16 amino acids. V shed 0 bases and J 12 bases; nucleotides not matched to a gene: 11. Per germline, CDR1 SNHLY and CDR2 FYNNEI. The chain's CDR3 is CASSEAHTSGTVGQFF. CDR3 nucleotide sequence: TGTGCCAGCAGTGAAGCGCATACTAGCGGGACTGTCGGGCAGTTCTTC.

The J gene is TRBJ1-2, the V gene TRBV2; weak D call: TRBD1 (6 bases). The germline V gene has CDR1 SNHLY and CDR2 FYNNEI. The CDR3 is 15 residues long. The germline V and J ends were trimmed by 7 bases and 4 bases, with 19 bases remaining between them. The CDR3 here is CASTGSTGGGYGYTF. The DNA for the CDR3 is TGTGCCAGCACCGGGTCGACAGGAGGTGGCTATGGCTACACCTTC. Variable domain in full (rest from reference TRBV2 and TRBJ1-2): EPEVTQTPSHQVTQMGQEVILRCVPISNHLYFYWYRQILGQKVEFLVSFYNNEISEKSEIFDDQFSVERPDGSNFTLKIRSTKLEDSAMYFCASTGSTGGGYGYTFGSGTRLTVV.

This clone was recorded a few times. The chain combines TRBV24-1 with TRBJ2-7; D is tentatively TRBD1 or TRBD2 (5 bases each). Germline V gene sequence: CDR1 KGHDR, CDR2 SFDVKD. Trimming took 7 bases from V and 2 from J, leaving 14 bases between them. The CDR3 is 14 amino acids. In nucleotides, the CDR3 is TGTGCCACCAGCTCGCGAGGGACGACCTACGAGCAGTACTTC. As protein: CATSSRGTTYEQYF.

The J gene is TRBJ2-3, the V gene TRBV24-1; unclear D gene. V was trimmed by 3 bases and J by 2 bases, leaving 17 bases between them. The CDR3 covers 17 residues. Germline CDR1 reads KGHDR; CDR2 reads SFDVKD. Here the CDR3 DNA reads TGTGCCACCAGTGATCTAGACTTGTGGCCCAACACAGATACGCAGTATTTT. Its translation is CATSDLDLWPNTDTQYF.

This clone was observed a handful of times. The chain combines TRBV7-9 with TRBJ2-7; 10 bases fit TRBD1. Unmatched junction bases numbered 21, after V lost 5 bases and J lost 5 bases. This CDR3 has 19 amino acids. The germline CDR1 and CDR2 sequences are SEHNR and FQNEAQ (reference sequence). CDR3 DNA: TGTGCCAGCAGCCCCCGTATTGTCCGCGACAGGGGGCTACTCCACGAGCAGTACTTC. Amino acids: CASSPRIVRDRGLLHEQYF. The complete variable domain, with remaining parts taken from reference TRBV7-9 and TRBJ2-7, reads DTGVSQNPRHKITKRGQNVTFRCDPISEHNRLYWYRQTLGQGPEFLTYFQNEAQLEKSRLLSDRFSAERPKGSFSTLEIQRTEQGDSAMYLCASSPRIVRDRGLLHEQYFGPGTRLTVT.

V gene TRBV4-3 combines with J gene TRBJ2-3; D not resolved. CDR3 length equals 14 residues. V was clipped by 1 base and J by 6 bases, with 11 bases between them. Germline V CDR1 and CDR2: LGHNA, YSLEER. The CDR3 here is CASSQVTQRDTQYF. The DNA of the CDR3 is TGCGCCAGCAGCCAAGTTACCCAGAGGGATACGCAGTATTTT.

The rearrangement uses TRBV4-2 and TRBJ2-7, with TRBD1 identical over 8 bases. Trimming cost V 4 bases and J 7 bases; bases outside gene matches: 12. CDR1 and CDR2 (germline): LGHNA, YNFKEQ. The CDR3 has 15 amino acids. The CDR3 reads CASSPKQGDSLEQYF. The DNA for the CDR3 is TGTGCCAGCAGCCCCAAACAGGGGGATTCCCTGGAGCAGTACTTC.

The genes are TRBV28 and TRBJ1-1; maybe TRBD1 (5 bases). This CDR3 spans 15 amino acids. Between the trimmed V and J ends, which lost 3 bases and 4 bases, there was a span of 15 bases. Germline V gene lookup returns CDR1 MDHEN and CDR2 SYDVKM. CDR3 in DNA: TGTGCCAGCAGTTTTGCGTGGGGGAGGACCACTGAAGCTTTCTTT. Translated, it gives CASSFAWGRTTEAFF.

The chain recombines TRBV9 with TRBJ2-5, with D perhaps matching TRBD1 or TRBD2 (5 bases each). Between the trimmed V and J ends, which lost 3 bases and 4 bases, there was a span of 16 bases. The CDR3 loop spans 15 amino acids. Germline CDR1 reads SGDLS; CDR2 reads YYNGEE. The CDR3 coding sequence is TGTGCCAGCAGCGAGGGATCTCAGGGAGCAGAGACCCAGTACTTC. Protein sequence: CASSEGSQGAETQYF.

This CDR3 is CAISEMGQGIRDNSPLHF. CDR3 nucleotides: TGTGCCATCAGTGAGATGGGGCAGGGGATACGTGATAATTCACCCCTCCACTTT. The V and J genes are TRBV10-3 and TRBJ1-6, with a tentative D call TRBD1 (6 bases). Trimming removed 2 bases from V and 5 bases from J, with 19 bases in between. The CDR3 contains 18 residues. Germline CDR1 and CDR2: ENHRY and SYGVKD.

The rearrangement links TRBV3-1 (or the pseudogene TRBV3-2) to TRBJ2-3, with D hard to call. Germline CDR1 is LGHDT and CDR2 is YNNKEL (reference sequence). V gave up 4 bases and J gave up 3 bases, with 17 bases separating them. The CDR3 has 16 amino acids. This chain's CDR3 is CASSPRGRVGTDTQYF. DNA for the CDR3: TGTGCCAGCAGCCCAAGAGGACGCGTGGGAACAGATACGCAGTATTTT.

The rearrangement uses TRBV4-3 and TRBJ2-7; 8 nucleotides line up with TRBD2. V lost 0 bases and J lost 4; bases outside the gene matches: 5. CDR1 and CDR2 (germline): LGHNA, YSLEER. The CDR3 spans 15 residues. CDR3 sequence reads: CASSQDPSGRYEQYF. In DNA, the CDR3 is TGCGCCAGCAGCCAAGATCCCAGCGGGAGATACGAGCAGTACTTC.

The gene calls are TRBV7-9 and TRBJ1-5; possible D gene TRBD1, 6 bases. The CDR3 length is 15 residues. CDR1 SEHNR and CDR2 FQNEAQ come from the germline V gene (reference sequence). V was pared by 1 base and J by 4 bases, with 11 bases between. Here the CDR3 reads CASSLDAGANQPQHF. CDR3 in DNA: TGTGCCAGCAGCTTAGATGCAGGGGCGAATCAGCCCCAGCATTTT.

This sequence joins TRBV28 and TRBJ1-5, with TRBD1 matching 9 bases. This CDR3 region has 14 residues. V lost 7 bases and J lost 5; bases outside the gene matches: 6. Germline CDR1 reads MDHEN; CDR2 reads SYDVKM. This chain's CDR3 is CASIQGAQHQPQHF. The CDR3 coding sequence is TGTGCCAGCATACAGGGGGCGCAACATCAGCCCCAGCATTTT.

V is TRBV5-4 and J is TRBJ1-1; 11 bases align to TRBD1. Trimming cost V 4 bases and J 5 bases; bases outside gene matches: 13. CDR1 SGHNT and CDR2 YYREEE come from the germline V gene (reference sequence). CDR3 length: 17 residues. DNA for the CDR3: TGTGCCAGCAGCGCGGACAGGGGGCTGAGTGGTGGGACTGAAGCTTTCTTT. Translating it yields CASSADRGLSGGTEAFF.

The chain uses TRBV7-3 and TRBJ2-2, with 9 nucleotides matching TRBD2. CDR1 is SGHTA and CDR2 is FQGTGA in the germline V gene. J was trimmed by 1 base and V by 2 bases; bases with no gene match: 8. The CDR3 has 18 residues. The CDR3 nucleotides are TGTGCCAGCAGCTTATTACAACGGACTAGCGAGAACACCGGGGAGCTGTTTTTT. Protein: CASSLLQRTSENTGELFF.

This sequence joins TRBV19 and TRBJ2-3; D uncertain. The CDR3 length is 14 residues. CDR1 is LNHDA, CDR2 SQIVND, per germline (reference sequence). Trimming shortened V by 4 bases and J by 0 bases, and 8 bases separated the two germline ends. The CDR3 is CASSRVGSTDTQYF. The CDR3 DNA reads TGTGCCAGTAGTAGAGTGGGAAGCACAGATACGCAGTATTTT.

V gene TRBV6-5 combines with J gene TRBJ2-7; 10 bases map to TRBD1. Germline trimming cut 4 bases from V and 4 bases from J; bases unmatched to any gene: 7. Germline lookup yields CDR1 MNHEY and CDR2 SVGAGI. The CDR3 has 15 residues. In DNA form, the CDR3 reads TGTGCCAGCAGTTTAACCGGGACAGGGGATTACGAGCAGTACTTC. Amino acids: CASSLTGTGDYEQYF.

The V gene is TRBV9, the J gene TRBJ1-1, with D hard to call. V lost 0 bases and J 2 bases, leaving 5 bases between the germline ends. The CDR3 is made up of 13 amino acids. Germline V gene lookup returns CDR1 SGDLS and CDR2 YYNGEE. The CDR3 DNA follows: TGTGCCAGCAGCGTAGAGGCAAACACTGAAGCTTTCTTT. It translates to CASSVEANTEAFF.

V and J are TRBV14 and TRBJ2-1, with D maybe TRBD2 (5 bases). CDR3 size: 14 residues. The V gene's germline CDR1 is SGHDN and CDR2 FVKESK. The germline V and J ends were trimmed by 8 bases and 3 bases, with 14 bases remaining between them. This chain's CDR3 is CASRLSSVYNEQFF. The CDR3 DNA sequence: TGTGCCAGCCGCCTAAGTAGCGTCTACAATGAGCAGTTCTTC.

The chain links TRBV29-1 to TRBJ1-2; tentatively, D is TRBD1 (5 bases). The CDR3 runs to 13 residues. V gave up 4 bases and J gave up 4 bases, with 13 bases separating them. The germline gives CDR1 SQVTM, CDR2 ANQGSEA. In DNA, the CDR3 is TGCAGCGTTGCCGGGGGAACCTCCTATGGCTACACCTTC. Translation: CSVAGGTSYGYTF.

The V call is TRBV7-2, the J call TRBJ1-5; a possible D gene is TRBD1 (5 bases). The germline CDR1 and CDR2 sequences are SGHTA and FQGNSA. V was cut by 2 bases and J by 2 bases, with 10 bases left in between. This CDR3 comprises 15 residues. The CDR3 loop reads CASSLTGRGNQPQHF. The DNA of the CDR3 is TGTGCCAGCAGCTTAACGGGGCGGGGCAATCAGCCCCAGCATTTT.